This T cell receptor (beta chain) appears in the sequencing data of a study of T cell clonotyping in hematopoietic cell transplantation. Overall study results and limits: Cells were unsorted, so CD4 and CD8 contributions were not separated. At the given depth, recipient repertoires were over 95% de novo clonotypes. Higher Inverse Simpson Index values in graft donor and pretransplant recipient predicted broader posttransplant TCR diversity. Pathologically expanded recipient clonotypes increased progressively from day 30 to day 180 as diversity fell.

Method: immunoSEQ multiplex PCR; TCRdb's copy keeps in-frame clones and lacks some. The profile covers some 16,000 clones, with 85% to 95% appearing a single time and around 5% taken by the ten largest. On this clone itself: Its target is not known.

CDR3 size: 15 residues. Germline V CDR1 and CDR2: MNHNS, SASEGT. Unmatched junction bases numbered 6, after V lost 0 bases and J lost 5 bases. The material sequenced was peripheral blood mononuclear cells. The clonotype was recovered from a middle-aged man in good health. Some clones in this sample may be carry-over from other donors' samples. The chain uses TRBV6-1 and TRBJ2-7, with 8 bases that match TRBD1. CDR3 DNA: TGTGCCAGCAGTGAAGCGATCGCAGGGGGCGACGAGCAGTACTTC. Translation: CASSEAIAGGDEQYF.